The source of this T cell receptor beta chain is a study of shared clonotypes between healthy human individuals. Study information: Researchers assigned three CD4 naive, three CD4 memory, two CD8 naive and one CD8 memory plate to each donor.

The V gene's germline CDR1 is SGHRS and CDR2 YFSETQ. Trimming removed 6 bases from V and 1 base from J, with 10 bases in between. CDR3 size: 13 residues. Each subset's genomic DNA was split evenly across several immunoSEQ plates. Measured with immunoSEQ multiplex PCR; TCRdb has only the in-frame clones, and not every one. Altogether about 600,000 clones are present, around 97% being singletons, with the ten largest covering roughly 0.055%. This TCR came from a young woman in good health. This sequence joins TRBV5-1 and TRBJ1-1; D is possibly TRBD1 (6 bases). Sequenced input: naive CD4+ T cells sorted from blood. Subset here: CD45RA+ positively selected. CDR3 DNA sequence: TGCGCCAGCAAGGGGACAAAGAACACTGAAGCTTTCTTT. It encodes CASKGTKNTEAFF.